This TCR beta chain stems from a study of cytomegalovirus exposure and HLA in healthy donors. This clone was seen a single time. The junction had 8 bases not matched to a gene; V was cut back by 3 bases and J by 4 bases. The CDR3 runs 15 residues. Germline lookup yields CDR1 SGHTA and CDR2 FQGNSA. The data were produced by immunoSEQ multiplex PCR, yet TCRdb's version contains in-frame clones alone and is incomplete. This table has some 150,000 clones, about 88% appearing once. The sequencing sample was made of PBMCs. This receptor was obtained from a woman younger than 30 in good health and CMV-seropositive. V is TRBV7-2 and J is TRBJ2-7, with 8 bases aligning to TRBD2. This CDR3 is CASSFRGSGSYEQYF. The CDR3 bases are TGTGCCAGCAGCTTCCGCGGAAGCGGGAGTTACGAGCAGTACTTC.